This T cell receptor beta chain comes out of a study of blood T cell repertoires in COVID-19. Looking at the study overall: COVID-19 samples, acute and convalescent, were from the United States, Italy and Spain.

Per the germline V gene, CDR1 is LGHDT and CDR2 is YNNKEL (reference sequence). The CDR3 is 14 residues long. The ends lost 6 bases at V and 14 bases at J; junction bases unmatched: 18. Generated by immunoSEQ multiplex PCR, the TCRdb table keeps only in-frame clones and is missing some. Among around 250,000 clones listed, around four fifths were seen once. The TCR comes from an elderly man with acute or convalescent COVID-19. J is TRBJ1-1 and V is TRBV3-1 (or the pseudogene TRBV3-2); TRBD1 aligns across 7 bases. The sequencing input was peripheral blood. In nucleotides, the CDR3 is TGTGCCAGCAGTCAACAGGGGTTTCGATCCGGCCCGTTCTTT. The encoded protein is CASSQQGFRSGPFF.